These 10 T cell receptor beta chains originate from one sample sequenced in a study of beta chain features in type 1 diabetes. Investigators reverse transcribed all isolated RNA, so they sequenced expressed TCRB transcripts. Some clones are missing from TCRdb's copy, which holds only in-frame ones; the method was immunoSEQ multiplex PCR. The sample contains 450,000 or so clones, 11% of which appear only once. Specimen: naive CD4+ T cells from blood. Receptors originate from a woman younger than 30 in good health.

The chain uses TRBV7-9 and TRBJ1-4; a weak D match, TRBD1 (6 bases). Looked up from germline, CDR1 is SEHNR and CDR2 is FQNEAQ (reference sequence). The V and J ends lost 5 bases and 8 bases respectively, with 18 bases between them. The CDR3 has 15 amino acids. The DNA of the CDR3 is TGTGCCAGCAGCCCGGGTGACAGGTTCTACGAAAAACTGTTTTTT. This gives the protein CASSPGDRFYEKLFF.

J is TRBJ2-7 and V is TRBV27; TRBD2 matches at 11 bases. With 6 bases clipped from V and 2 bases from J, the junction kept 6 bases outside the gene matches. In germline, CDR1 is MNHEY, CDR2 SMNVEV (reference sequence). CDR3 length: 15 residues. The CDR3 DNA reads TGTGCCAGCAGAGGCGTAGCGGGAGGGGCCTACGAGCAGTACTTC. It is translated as CASRGVAGGAYEQYF.

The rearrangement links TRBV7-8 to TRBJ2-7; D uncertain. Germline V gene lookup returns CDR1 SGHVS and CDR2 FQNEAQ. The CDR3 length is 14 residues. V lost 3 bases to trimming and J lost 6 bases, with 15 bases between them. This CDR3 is CASSFEYGIREQYV. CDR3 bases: TGTGCCAGCAGCTTCGAATACGGTATACGCGAGCAGTACGTC.

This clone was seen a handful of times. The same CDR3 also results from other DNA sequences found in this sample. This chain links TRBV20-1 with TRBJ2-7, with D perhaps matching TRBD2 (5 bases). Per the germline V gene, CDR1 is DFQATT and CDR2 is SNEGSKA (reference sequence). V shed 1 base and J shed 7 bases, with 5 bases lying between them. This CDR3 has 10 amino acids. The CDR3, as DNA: TGCAGTGCTAGAGCGGGAGAGCAGTACGTC. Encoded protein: CSARAGEQYV.

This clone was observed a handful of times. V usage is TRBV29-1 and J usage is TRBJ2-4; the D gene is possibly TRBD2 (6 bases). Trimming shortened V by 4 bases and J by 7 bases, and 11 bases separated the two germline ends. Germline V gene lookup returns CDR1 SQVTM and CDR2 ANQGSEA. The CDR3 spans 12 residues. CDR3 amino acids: CSVVLATNIQYF. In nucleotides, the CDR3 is TGCAGCGTTGTACTAGCAACTAACATTCAGTACTTC.

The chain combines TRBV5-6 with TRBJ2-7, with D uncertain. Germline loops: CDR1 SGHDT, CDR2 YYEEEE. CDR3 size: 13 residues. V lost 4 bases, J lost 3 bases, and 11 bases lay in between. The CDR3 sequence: CASSPGRRYEQYV. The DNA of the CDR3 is TGTGCCAGCAGCCCCGGACGGCGCTACGAGCAGTACGTC.

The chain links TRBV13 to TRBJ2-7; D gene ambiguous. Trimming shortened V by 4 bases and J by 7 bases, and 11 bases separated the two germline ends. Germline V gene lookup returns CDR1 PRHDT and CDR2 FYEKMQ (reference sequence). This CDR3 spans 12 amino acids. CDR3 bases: TGTGCCAGCAGCTCGACTCGATTAGAGCAGTACTTC. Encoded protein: CASSSTRLEQYF.

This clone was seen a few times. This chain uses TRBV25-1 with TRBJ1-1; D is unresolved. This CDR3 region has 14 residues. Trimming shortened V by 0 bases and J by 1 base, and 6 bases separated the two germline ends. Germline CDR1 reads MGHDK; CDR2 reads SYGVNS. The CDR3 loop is CASSEYGANTEAFF. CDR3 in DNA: TGTGCCAGCAGTGAATACGGAGCGAACACTGAAGCTTTCTTT.

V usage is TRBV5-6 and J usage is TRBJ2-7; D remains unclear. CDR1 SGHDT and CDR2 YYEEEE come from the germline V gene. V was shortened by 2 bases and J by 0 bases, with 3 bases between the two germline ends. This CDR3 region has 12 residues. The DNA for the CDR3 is TGTGCCAGCAGCTTTGGCTCCTACGAGCAGTACGTC. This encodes CASSFGSYEQYV.

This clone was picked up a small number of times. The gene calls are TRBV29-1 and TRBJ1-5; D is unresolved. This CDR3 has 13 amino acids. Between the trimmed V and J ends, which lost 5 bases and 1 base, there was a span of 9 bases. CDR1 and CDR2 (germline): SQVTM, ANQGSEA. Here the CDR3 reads CSVRGESNQPQHF. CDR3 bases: TGCAGCGTTCGAGGCGAGAGCAATCAGCCCCAGCATTTT.